These 31 T cell receptor beta chains were all obtained from the same sample, sequenced in a study. TCRdb called the 5' RACE reads again in MiXCR, with one record for every CDR3 protein. The sample comprises some 4,900 distinct CDR3 sequences, about 69% of which are singletons, and around 4% rests with the top ten. Cells sorted as Tregs were CD4+, CD25+ and CD127-/low. The sample was Tregs sorted from blood. The receptors were gathered from a female donor with breast cancer.

CDR3 coding DNA: TGTGCCAGCAGCTTAGCCGGCGAAGCTTTCTTT. Translated, it gives CASSLAGEAFF. The rearrangement links TRBV7-9 to TRBJ1-1; D ambiguous. The germline gives CDR1 SEHNR, CDR2 FQNEAQ (reference sequence). The CDR3 has 11 residues. Trimming cost V 0 bases and J 8 bases, with 4 bases left between them.

V usage is TRBV6-5 and J usage is TRBJ2-3; 16 nucleotides match TRBD2. This CDR3 comprises 17 residues. J gave up 0 bases and V 5 bases, and 2 bases lay outside the gene matches. Germline CDR1 MNHEY, CDR2 SVGAGI. CDR3 DNA sequence: TGTGCCAGCAGTGGGACTAGCGGGGGGGATAGCACAGATACGCAGTATTTT. It encodes CASSGTSGGDSTDTQYF.

This chain links TRBV5-6 with TRBJ2-3, with D uncertain. This CDR3 comprises 12 residues. CDR1 is SGHDT, CDR2 YYEEEE, per germline. V shed 5 bases and J shed 7 bases, with 11 bases lying between them. The chain's CDR3 is CASSPGSHTQYF. CDR3 coding DNA: TGTGCCAGCAGTCCGGGTTCGCATACGCAGTATTTT.

V usage is TRBV12-3 or TRBV12-4 and J usage is TRBJ1-1; the match to TRBD1 covers 7 bases. This CDR3 is 13 amino acids long. The ends lost 5 bases at V and 2 bases at J; junction bases unmatched: 2. For the CDR3, the DNA is TGTGCCAGCAGTAGGGACAGCAACACTGAAGCTTTCTTT. Translation gives CASSRDSNTEAFF.

The chain carries TRBV10-2 and TRBJ1-2; TRBD1 agrees at 8 bases. In germline, CDR1 is WSHSY, CDR2 SAAADI. Trimming at V came to 9 bases and at J to 2 bases, leaving 8 bases not matched to a gene. The CDR3 length is 14 residues. The CDR3: CASMDRDRNYGYTF. The CDR3 coding sequence is TGCGCCAGTATGGACAGGGACCGAAACTATGGCTACACCTTC.

Concerning this clonotype: This CDR3 fails to terminate in the conserved phenylalanine or tryptophan, so it likely reflects a read error. The V and J genes are TRBV6-6 and TRBJ2-7; D unresolved. The CDR3 spans 12 residues. Trimming pared 6 bases from V and 3 bases from J, leaving 9 bases between. CDR1 and CDR2 (germline): MNHNY, SVGAGI (reference sequence). CDR3 sequence: CASRGGDYEQYY. The CDR3, as DNA: TGTGCCAGCAGGGGTGGGGACTACGAGCAGTACTAC.

The chain carries TRBV27 and TRBJ2-7; TRBD2 aligns across 12 bases. The CDR3 contains 15 residues. The V and J ends lost 7 bases and 7 bases, in that order; junction bases with no gene match: 11. From germline, CDR1 is MNHEY and CDR2 SMNVEV (reference sequence). The CDR3 reads CASKLLAGGYWEQYF. CDR3 DNA: TGTGCCAGCAAACTACTAGCGGGGGGCTACTGGGAGCAGTACTTC.

V and J are TRBV4-1 and TRBJ2-1, with D perhaps matching TRBD1 or TRBD2 (5 bases each). V was shortened by 3 bases and J by 7 bases, with 19 bases between the two germline ends. The CDR3 sequence is 16 residues long. Per germline, CDR1 MGHRA and CDR2 YSYEKL. The CDR3 sequence: CASSQGAGMVENEQFF. CDR3 nucleotide sequence: TGCGCCAGCAGCCAGGGAGCAGGGATGGTGGAAAATGAGCAGTTCTTC.

The J gene is TRBJ2-1, the V gene TRBV20-1; 7 bases line up with TRBD1. The CDR3 has 15 amino acids. Losses at the gene ends were 7 bases for V and 4 bases for J; bases not matched to a gene: 13. CDR1 DFQATT and CDR2 SNEGSKA come from the germline V gene (reference sequence). Here the CDR3 reads CSVRDEGGFYNEQFF. The CDR3 nucleotides read TGCAGTGTCAGGGATGAAGGGGGCTTTTACAATGAGCAGTTCTTC.

The chain couples TRBV9 to TRBJ2-7; 8 nucleotides agree with TRBD2. V was pared by 4 bases and J by 0 bases, with 6 bases of the junction left unmatched. This CDR3 has 15 amino acids. Germline V gives CDR1 SGDLS, CDR2 YYNGEE. CDR3 in DNA: TGTGCCAGCAGCATAAGCGGGGGAACCTCCTACGAGCAGTACTTC. Translation gives CASSISGGTSYEQYF.

The chain couples TRBV4-1 to TRBJ1-1; 8 bases align to TRBD1. The CDR3 spans 13 residues. The germline V gene encodes CDR1 MGHRA and CDR2 YSYEKL. The junction had 3 bases not matched to a gene; V was cut back by 5 bases and J by 4 bases. The CDR3 region has the DNA TGCGCCAGCAGCGATACAGGGGGCACTGAAGCTTTCTTT. Translated, it gives CASSDTGGTEAFF.

The chain couples TRBV7-3 to TRBJ1-1; TRBD1 might be the D (5 bases). CDR3 length equals 15 residues. Germline loops: CDR1 SGHTA, CDR2 FQGTGA. V lost 1 base and J lost 1, with 10 bases in between. The CDR3 sequence: CASSLSGGSNTEAFF. CDR3 DNA: TGTGCCAGCAGCTTAAGTGGGGGGTCGAACACTGAAGCTTTCTTT.

V and J are TRBV6-5 and TRBJ1-2; 9 bases are shared with TRBD1. CDR3 size: 13 residues. Germline loops: CDR1 MNHEY, CDR2 SVGAGI. V was clipped by 6 bases and J by 7 bases; unmatched bases: 6. The CDR3 bases are TGTGCCAGCAGCTACGGACAGGGGTTTGGCTACACCTTC. Its protein product is CASSYGQGFGYTF.

The chain has TRBV7-9 and TRBJ2-7; 11 nucleotides line up with TRBD2. V lost 5 bases, J lost 7 bases, and 10 bases stayed unmatched. CDR1 is SEHNR, CDR2 FQNEAQ, per germline (reference sequence). The CDR3 runs to 15 residues. The CDR3 DNA is TGTGCCAGCAGCCATACTAGCGGGAGAGCCGCTGAGCAGTACTTC. Amino acid sequence: CASSHTSGRAAEQYF.

The rearrangement uses TRBV4-1 and TRBJ2-1; D gene unclear. Trimming pared 0 bases from V and 8 bases from J, leaving 14 bases between. The CDR3 has 15 residues. CDR1 and CDR2 (germline): MGHRA, YSYEKL. The CDR3, as DNA: TGCGCCAGCAGCCAAGATCCCATGGCAGGTGATGAGCAGTTCTTC. Protein product: CASSQDPMAGDEQFF.

This clonotype was detected only a few times. The chain is built from TRBV7-3 and TRBJ2-4; possible D gene TRBD2, 6 bases. The germline CDR1 and CDR2 sequences are SGHTA and FQGTGA. Trimming removed 6 bases at V and 8 bases at J, with 17 bases between. The CDR3 is 14 amino acids. The chain's CDR3 is CASSTNGGSHIQYF. The CDR3 DNA is TGTGCCAGCAGTACGAATGGGGGGTCCCACATTCAGTACTTC.

This clonotype was counted between two and nine times. The CDR3 here is CASSQGLYYEQYF. CDR3 sequence (DNA): TGTGCCAGCAGCCAGGGACTATACTACGAGCAGTACTTC. The chain links TRBV7-2 to TRBJ2-7; 7 bases are shared with TRBD2. Germline trimming cut 5 bases from V and 3 bases from J; bases unmatched to any gene: 4. The CDR3 runs to 13 residues. CDR1 SGHTA and CDR2 FQGNSA come from the germline V gene.

CDR3 bases: TGCAGTGCTAGAGATTTTACGGGATTCACTGAAGCTTTCTTT. As protein: CSARDFTGFTEAFF. The genes are TRBV20-1 and TRBJ1-1; the D is unclear. CDR1 and CDR2 from the germline V gene are DFQATT and SNEGSKA (reference sequence). This CDR3 contains 14 residues. V was cut by 0 bases and J by 4 bases, with 12 bases left in between.

The chain carries TRBV9 and TRBJ2-1; TRBD1 matches at 7 bases. Trimming removed 4 bases from V and 0 bases from J; junction bases left unmatched: 4. This CDR3 is 15 amino acids long. CDR1 and CDR2 from the germline V gene are SGDLS and YYNGEE. The CDR3 region has the DNA TGTGCCAGCAGCCCCCAGGGGGACTCCTACAATGAGCAGTTCTTC. Its protein is CASSPQGDSYNEQFF.

This clonotype was observed a handful of times. This chain links TRBV6-5 with TRBJ2-3; 7 positions agree with TRBD2. V lost 2 bases and J lost 2; bases outside the gene matches: 1. This CDR3 has 14 residues. The V gene's germline CDR1 is MNHEY and CDR2 SVGAGI. CDR3 loop: CASSYQRDTDTQYF. As DNA, the CDR3 is TGTGCCAGCAGTTACCAGCGGGACACAGATACGCAGTATTTT.

V usage is TRBV6-1 and J usage is TRBJ1-1, with a weak D call TRBD1 (6 bases). Trimming stripped 0 bases from V and 0 bases from J, with 8 bases between. There are 15 residues in the CDR3. CDR1 is MNHNS, CDR2 SASEGT, per germline. CDR3 sequence: CASSEADRMNTEAFF. The CDR3, as DNA: TGTGCCAGCAGTGAAGCGGACAGAATGAACACTGAAGCTTTCTTT.

With respect to this clonotype: The junction and the germline gene differ at one end; a read error may be behind it. The V gene is TRBV6-1, the J gene TRBJ2-7; weak D call: TRBD2 (5 bases). Germline CDR1 is MNHNS and CDR2 is SASEGT. The CDR3 is 16 amino acids. CDR3 coding DNA: TGCGCCAGCAGCCAAGACTACCCCATAATGGCCTACGAGCAGTACTTC. It specifies CASSQDYPIMAYEQYF.

The chain has TRBV27 and TRBJ2-7, with D possibly TRBD2 on 6 matching bases. This CDR3 spans 14 amino acids. In germline, CDR1 is MNHEY, CDR2 SMNVEV (reference sequence). The V gene lost 3 bases and the J gene lost 7 bases, with 16 bases spanning the gap. CDR3 sequence reads: CASSLGGRKWEQYF. The CDR3 DNA is TGTGCCAGCAGTTTGGGGGGACGGAAGTGGGAGCAGTACTTC.

The genes are TRBV7-3 and TRBJ2-1; D remains unclear. The germline V gene encodes CDR1 SGHTA and CDR2 FQGTGA. This CDR3 comprises 13 residues. Trimming pared 2 bases from V and 7 bases from J, leaving 9 bases between. CDR3 amino acids: CASSLGPNNEQFF. CDR3 sequence (DNA): TGTGCCAGCAGCTTAGGGCCGAATAATGAGCAGTTCTTC.

The chain's CDR3 is CASSETPGYEQYF. CDR3 DNA sequence: TGCGCCAGCAGTGAGACCCCCGGATACGAGCAGTACTTC. The rearrangement joins TRBV10-1 to TRBJ2-7; D gene ambiguous. CDR1 WNHNN and CDR2 SYGVQD come from the germline V gene (reference sequence). The V and J ends lost 2 bases and 4 bases respectively, with 9 bases between them. There are 13 residues in the CDR3.

This clonotype has just a few counts. The rearrangement links TRBV20-1 to TRBJ1-5, with 7 bases matching TRBD1. V shed 2 bases and J 7 bases; nucleotides not matched to a gene: 8. The CDR3 is made up of 14 amino acids. Germline V gene lookup returns CDR1 DFQATT and CDR2 SNEGSKA (reference sequence). The CDR3 sequence: CSARQGGAWQPQHF. In nucleotides, the CDR3 is TGCAGTGCTAGACAAGGGGGCGCATGGCAGCCCCAGCATTTT.

The genes are TRBV6-5 and TRBJ2-2; 7 bases map to TRBD1. Germline V gene lookup returns CDR1 MNHEY and CDR2 SVGAGI. This CDR3 region has 13 residues. Losses at the gene ends were 5 bases for V and 10 bases for J; bases not matched to a gene: 7. The CDR3 sequence is CASSRQGSEELFF. In DNA, the CDR3 is TGTGCCAGCAGTCGACAGGGTAGCGAGGAGCTGTTTTTT.

This chain links TRBV7-9 with TRBJ2-7, with D maybe TRBD1 (7 bases). V lost 7 bases to trimming and J lost 5 bases, with 18 bases between them. The CDR3 covers 14 residues. Germline V gene data show CDR1 as SEHNR and CDR2 as FQNEAQ (reference sequence). Here the CDR3 DNA reads TGTGCCAGCACTACCGACAGGGAGGTTAACGAGCAGTACTTC. Amino acids: CASTTDREVNEQYF.

This clonotype came up once. CDR3 sequence (DNA): TGTGCCAGCAGCCCCCCAGCCTATGGCTACACCTTC. Amino acid sequence: CASSPPAYGYTF. V usage is TRBV7-2 and J usage is TRBJ1-2; no firm D call. Looked up from germline, CDR1 is SGHTA and CDR2 is FQGNSA. The CDR3 runs to 12 residues. V lost 5 bases, J lost 4 bases, and 8 bases lay in between.

The chain is built from TRBV28 and TRBJ2-1; TRBD2 aligns across 7 bases. This CDR3 comprises 14 residues. Germline CDR1 and CDR2: MDHEN and SYDVKM. With 7 bases clipped from V and 8 bases from J, the junction kept 11 bases outside the gene matches. This CDR3 is CASNLGRGEDEQFF. The CDR3 DNA reads as TGTGCCAGCAACTTGGGGAGGGGTGAGGATGAGCAGTTCTTC.

The V call is TRBV9, the J call TRBJ1-1; possible D gene TRBD1, 6 bases. Trimming stripped 3 bases from V and 2 bases from J, with 8 bases between. Germline assignment: CDR1 SGDLS and CDR2 YYNGEE. The CDR3 is 13 residues long. In nucleotides, the CDR3 is TGTGCCAGCAGCGGACAGGTTAACACTGAAGCTTTCTTT. Protein: CASSGQVNTEAFF.